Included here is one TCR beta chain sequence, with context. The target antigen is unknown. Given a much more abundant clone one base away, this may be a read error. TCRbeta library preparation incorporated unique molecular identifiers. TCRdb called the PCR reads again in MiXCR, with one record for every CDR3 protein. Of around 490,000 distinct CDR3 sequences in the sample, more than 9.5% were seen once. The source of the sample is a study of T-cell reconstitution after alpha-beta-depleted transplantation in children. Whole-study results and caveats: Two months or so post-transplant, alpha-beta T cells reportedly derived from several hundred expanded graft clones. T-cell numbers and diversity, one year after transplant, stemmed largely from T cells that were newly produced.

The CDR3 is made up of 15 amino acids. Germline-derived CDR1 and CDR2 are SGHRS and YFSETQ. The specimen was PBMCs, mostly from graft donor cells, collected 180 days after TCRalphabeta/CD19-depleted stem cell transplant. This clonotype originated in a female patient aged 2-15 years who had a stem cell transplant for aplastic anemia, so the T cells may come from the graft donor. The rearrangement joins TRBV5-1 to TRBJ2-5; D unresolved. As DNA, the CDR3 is TGCGCCAGCAGCTTGGAAGGACGGCCAGAAGAGGCCCAGTACTTC. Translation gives CASSLEGRPEEAQYF.